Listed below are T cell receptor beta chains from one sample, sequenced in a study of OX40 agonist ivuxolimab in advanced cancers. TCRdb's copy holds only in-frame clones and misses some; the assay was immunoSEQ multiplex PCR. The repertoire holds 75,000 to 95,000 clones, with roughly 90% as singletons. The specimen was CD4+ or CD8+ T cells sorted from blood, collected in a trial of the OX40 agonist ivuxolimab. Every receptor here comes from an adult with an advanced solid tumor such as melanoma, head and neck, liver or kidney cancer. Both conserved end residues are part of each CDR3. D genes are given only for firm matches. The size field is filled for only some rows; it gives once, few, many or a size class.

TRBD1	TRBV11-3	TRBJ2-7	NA	CASSQMTGVPSHEQYF	TGTGCCAGCAGCCAAATGACAGGGGTGCCCTCGCACGAGCAGTACTTC
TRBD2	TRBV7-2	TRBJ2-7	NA	CASTPQSSGRTEQYF	TGTGCCAGCACCCCCCAAAGTAGCGGGAGAACGGAGCAGTACTTC
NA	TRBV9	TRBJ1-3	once	CASSVTGGRGTGNTIYF	TGTGCCAGCAGCGTAACGGGGGGGAGAGGAACTGGAAACACCATATATTTT
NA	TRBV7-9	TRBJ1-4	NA	CASSLRMFGGATNEKLFF	TGTGCCAGCAGCCTTAGGATGTTCGGTGGGGCAACTAATGAAAAACTGTTTTTT
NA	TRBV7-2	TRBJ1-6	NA	CASNIREARSPLHF	TGTGCCAGCAACATACGAGAAGCTAGGTCACCCCTCCACTTT
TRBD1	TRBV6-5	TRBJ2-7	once	CASRRTGFDEQYF	TGTGCCAGCAGAAGGACAGGGTTCGACGAGCAGTACTTC
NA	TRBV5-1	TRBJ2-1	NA	CASSLKFGEPSSYNEQFF	TGCGCCAGCAGCTTGAAATTCGGGGAGCCGAGCTCCTACAATGAGCAGTTCTTC
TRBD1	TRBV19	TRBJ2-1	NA	CASSRTGLDEQFF	TGTGCCAGTAGTAGGACAGGGTTGGATGAGCAGTTCTTC
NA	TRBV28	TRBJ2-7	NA	CASTGGGEDEQYF	TGTGCCAGCACAGGAGGGGGCGAGGACGAGCAGTACTTC
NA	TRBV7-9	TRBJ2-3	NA	CASTSATDTQYF	TGTGCCAGTACGAGCGCCACAGATACGCAGTATTTT
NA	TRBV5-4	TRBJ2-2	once	CASSLDLQEAYTGELFF	TGTGCCAGCAGCTTGGATCTACAGGAAGCTTACACCGGGGAGCTGTTTTTT
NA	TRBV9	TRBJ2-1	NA	CASSPSWGAYNEQFF	TGTGCCAGCAGCCCATCGTGGGGGGCTTACAATGAGCAGTTCTTC
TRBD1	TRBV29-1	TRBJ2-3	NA	CSAEPGGSGTDTQYF	TGCAGCGCAGAGCCAGGGGGCTCGGGCACAGATACGCAGTATTTT
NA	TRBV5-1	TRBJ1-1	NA	CASTGAGTEAFF	TGCGCCAGCACAGGGGCCGGGACTGAAGCTTTCTTT
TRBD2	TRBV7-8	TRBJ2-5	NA	CASSLAWVAGETQYF	TGTGCCAGCAGCTTAGCGTGGGTAGCGGGAGAGACCCAGTACTTC
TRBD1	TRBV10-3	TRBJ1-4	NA	CAISPGQFGGDEKLFF	TGTGCCATCAGCCCGGGACAGTTTGGGGGCGATGAAAAACTGTTTTTT
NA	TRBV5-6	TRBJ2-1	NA	CASSLGPPYNEQFF	TGTGCCAGCAGCTTGGGACCACCTTACAATGAGCAGTTCTTC